The 32 T cell receptor beta chains below come from one sample, sequenced in a study of CD8 T cells in Susac syndrome. When the RNA was reverse transcribed, random hexamers were used with an input of roughly 0.5 to 1 ug. TCRdb analysed the immunoSEQ multiplex PCR reads with MiXCR anew, one entry per CDR3 protein. The table includes about 300,000 distinct CDR3 sequences, about nine tenths detected once. Material for sequencing was CD8+ T cells from PBMCs. The source is a human donor with multiple sclerosis.

The rearrangement uses TRBV27 and TRBJ2-7; no definite D call. Looked up from germline, CDR1 is MNHEY and CDR2 is SMNVEV (reference sequence). The V gene lost 6 bases and the J gene lost 0 bases, with 21 bases spanning the gap. This CDR3 is built from 17 residues. The chain's CDR3 is CASSLQLPSLSSYEQYF. In DNA form, the CDR3 reads TGTGCCAGCAGCTTACAACTTCCGAGCCTAAGCTCCTACGAGCAGTACTTC.

V is TRBV20-1 and J is TRBJ2-2; 7 bases agree with TRBD2. The germline V gene encodes CDR1 DFQATT and CDR2 SNEGSKA (reference sequence). The CDR3 runs 16 residues. With V trimmed by 0 bases and J by 5 bases, 9 bases remained unmatched. The CDR3 here is CSARDFPSGRTGELFF. The CDR3 DNA reads TGCAGTGCTAGAGATTTCCCGTCCGGGAGGACCGGGGAGCTGTTTTTT.

The chain has TRBV15 and TRBJ2-3; 10 positions agree with TRBD2. V shed 1 base, J shed 2 bases, and the junction held 6 bases outside the gene matches. CDR1 and CDR2 from the germline V gene are LNHNV and YYDKDF (reference sequence). CDR3 size: 17 residues. The CDR3 reads CATSRGSGLADTDTQYF. The CDR3 region has the DNA TGTGCCACCAGCAGAGGATCAGGACTAGCGGACACAGATACGCAGTATTTT.

The chain couples TRBV13 to TRBJ1-2, with a tentative D call TRBD1 (5 bases). Germline CDR1 and CDR2: PRHDT and FYEKMQ (reference sequence). The CDR3 totals 15 residues. The germline V and J ends were trimmed by 5 bases and 2 bases, with 15 bases remaining between them. The CDR3 bases are TGTGCCAGCAGCCGGGGACGCCTTGTCAACTATGGCTACACCTTC. Its protein is CASSRGRLVNYGYTF. Looking up the rest from reference TRBV13 and TRBJ1-2 gives the full variable domain: AAGVIQSPRHLIKEKRETATLKCYPIPRHDTVYWYQQGPGQDPQFLISFYEKMQSDKGSIPDRFSAQQFSDYHSELNMSSLELGDSALYFCASSRGRLVNYGYTFGSGTRLTVV.

This chain connects TRBV7-8 to TRBJ2-7; D uncertain. The ends were cut back, 5 bases at V and 5 bases at J, with 19 bases in the middle. Germline CDR1 and CDR2: SGHVS and FQNEAQ. CDR3 length: 15 residues. CDR3 in DNA: TGTGCCAGCAGCAACCCACTCGTCGGCCCCGACGAGCAGTACTTC. The encoded protein is CASSNPLVGPDEQYF.

The chain has TRBV21-1 and TRBJ2-2; TRBD2 is taken as the D call from the table, unchecked against the DNA. TRBV21-1 represents a pseudogene. This CDR3 comprises 22 residues. The CDR3 DNA reads as TGTGCCAGCAGCAAAGCCCATCGGGCTAGCGGAGCGACAACATCGAACACCGGGGAGCTGTTTTTT. This gives the protein CASSKAHRASGATTSNTGELFF.

The rearrangement links TRBV29-1 to TRBJ2-2; D gene uncertain. V was shortened by 2 bases and J by 5 bases, with 12 bases between the two germline ends. The CDR3 loop spans 14 amino acids. The V gene's germline CDR1 is SQVTM and CDR2 ANQGSEA. CDR3 protein: CSVENQFGTGELFF. CDR3 coding DNA: TGCAGCGTTGAAAACCAGTTTGGTACCGGGGAGCTGTTTTTT.

The gene calls are TRBV28 and TRBJ2-7, with 11 bases lining up with TRBD1. Trimming took 4 bases from V and 5 from J; bases not matched to a gene: 10. Germline assignment: CDR1 MDHEN and CDR2 SYDVKM. The length of the CDR3 is 16 residues. The CDR3 sequence: CASSSLDRGLGDEQYF. Here the CDR3 DNA reads TGTGCCAGCAGTTCACTGGACAGGGGGCTTGGAGACGAGCAGTACTTC.

J is TRBJ1-1 and V is TRBV29-1; possibly TRBD1 for D (5 bases). The CDR3 consists of 12 residues. V was clipped by 2 bases and J by 7 bases, with 11 bases between them. Germline V gene data show CDR1 as SQVTM and CDR2 as ANQGSEA. CDR3 coding DNA: TGCAGCGTTGAACGACAGCCGTATGAAGCTTTCTTT. This sequence encodes CSVERQPYEAFF.

V is TRBV5-1 and J is TRBJ2-7; 11 bases map to TRBD1. Germline V gene lookup returns CDR1 SGHRS and CDR2 YFSETQ. The V and J ends lost 5 bases and 1 base, in that order; junction bases with no gene match: 2. This CDR3 spans 14 amino acids. The CDR3 sequence is CASRGTGGSYEQYF. Here the CDR3 DNA reads TGCGCCAGCAGAGGGACAGGGGGGTCCTACGAGCAGTACTTC. The entire variable domain, with the rest obtained from reference TRBV5-1 and TRBJ2-7, is as follows: KAGVTQTPRYLIKTRGQQVTLSCSPISGHRSVSWYQQTPGQGLQFLFEYFSETQRNKGNFPGRFSGRQFSNSRSEMNVSTLELGDSALYLCASRGTGGSYEQYFGPGTRLTVT.

The rearrangement uses TRBV29-1 and TRBJ2-1, with D perhaps TRBD1 (6 bases). V was shortened by 4 bases and J by 1 base, with 11 bases between the two germline ends. Germline assignment: CDR1 SQVTM and CDR2 ANQGSEA. The CDR3 length is 14 residues. CDR3 nucleotide sequence: TGCAGCGTTGCCGGGACAACTTCCTACAATGAGCAGTTCTTC. This encodes CSVAGTTSYNEQFF.

The V gene is TRBV27, the J gene TRBJ2-2; D call uncertain. With 2 bases removed from V and 1 base from J, the gap between germline ends came to 8 bases. The CDR3 consists of 15 residues. Germline V lookup: CDR1 MNHEY, CDR2 SMNVEV (reference sequence). CDR3 coding DNA: TGTGCCAGCAGTTTAGCGCTCGTGAACACCGGGGAGCTGTTTTTT. Its protein is CASSLALVNTGELFF.

The V gene is TRBV4-3, the J gene TRBJ2-7, with D uncertain. CDR3 length: 15 amino acids. Trimming took 1 base from V and 2 from J, leaving 12 bases between them. Per the germline V gene, CDR1 is LGHNA and CDR2 is YSLEER. This chain's CDR3 is CASSQVGTAPYEQYF. The CDR3 bases are TGCGCCAGCAGCCAAGTGGGCACCGCCCCCTACGAGCAGTACTTC.

The chain uses TRBV30 and TRBJ1-1; D call uncertain. CDR1 and CDR2 from the germline V gene are GTSNPN and SVGIG (reference sequence). V was trimmed by 2 bases and J by 2 bases, leaving 9 bases between them. The CDR3 extends over 13 amino acids. This chain's CDR3 is CAWSFLDNTEAFF. The CDR3 nucleotides read TGTGCCTGGAGTTTCCTCGACAACACTGAAGCTTTCTTT.

This chain connects TRBV7-9 to TRBJ1-1; D call uncertain. The CDR3 is 12 residues long. Germline assignment: CDR1 SEHNR and CDR2 FQNEAQ (reference sequence). The germline V and J ends were trimmed by 5 bases and 0 bases, with 4 bases remaining between them. The CDR3, as DNA: TGTGCCAGCAGCCGGCTGAACACTGAAGCTTTCTTT. Residues: CASSRLNTEAFF.

The chain has TRBV5-5 and TRBJ2-5; D gene unclear. Germline assignment: CDR1 SGHKS and CDR2 YYEKEE (reference sequence). The CDR3 totals 14 residues. Trimming left V 4 bases short and J 1 base short, with 11 bases between. The CDR3 reads CASSPPAFQETQYF. In DNA, the CDR3 is TGTGCCAGCAGCCCCCCCGCCTTCCAAGAGACCCAGTACTTC. Together with reference TRBV5-5 and TRBJ2-5, the CDR3 gives the full variable domain: DAGVTQSPTHLIKTRGQQVTLRCSPISGHKSVSWYQQVLGQGPQFIFQYYEKEERGRGNFPDRFSARQFPNYSSELNVNALLLGDSALYLCASSPPAFQETQYFGPGTRLLVL.

This chain links TRBV4-3 with TRBJ1-4; a weak D match, TRBD1 (5 bases). Trimming stripped 0 bases from V and 4 bases from J, with 9 bases between. This CDR3 region has 15 residues. CDR1 LGHNA and CDR2 YSLEER come from the germline V gene. In DNA form, the CDR3 reads TGCGCCAGCAGCCAAGATGGGGGTCGTAATGAAAAACTGTTTTTT. It specifies CASSQDGGRNEKLFF.

This sequence joins TRBV19 and TRBJ2-4, with D perhaps TRBD1 (6 bases). Deletions cut 5 bases from V and 9 bases from J, with 14 bases between. The V gene's germline CDR1 is LNHDA and CDR2 SQIVND (reference sequence). The CDR3 spans 13 residues. The chain's CDR3 is CASSPGTWGIQYF. In DNA form, the CDR3 reads TGTGCCAGTAGTCCTGGGACATGGGGCATTCAGTACTTC. Full variable domain (missing parts from reference TRBV19 and TRBJ2-4): DGGITQSPKYLFRKEGQNVTLSCEQNLNHDAMYWYRQDPGQGLRLIYYSQIVNDFQKGDIAEGYSVSREKKESFPLTVTSAQKNPTAFYLCASSPGTWGIQYFGAGTRLSVL.

The chain carries TRBV6-5 and TRBJ2-7; D is possibly TRBD1 (6 bases). Germline-derived CDR1 and CDR2 are MNHEY and SVGAGI. V gave up 2 bases and J gave up 4 bases, with 12 bases separating them. The CDR3 has 14 residues. In DNA, the CDR3 is TGTGCCAGCAGTTACGGGACACCTACATACGAGCAGTACTTC. This codes for CASSYGTPTYEQYF.

The rearrangement joins TRBV6-5 to TRBJ2-1; possibly TRBD2 for D (6 bases). Between the trimmed V and J ends, which lost 4 bases and 5 bases, there was a span of 18 bases. Germline CDR1 and CDR2: MNHEY and SVGAGI. The CDR3 has 16 amino acids. The CDR3 reads CASSFSRGGVDNEQFF. CDR3 DNA sequence: TGTGCCAGCAGTTTCTCTAGAGGAGGGGTTGACAATGAGCAGTTCTTC.

This chain links TRBV27 with TRBJ2-7; D is undetermined. Trimming took off 0 bases at V and 4 bases at J, with 10 bases between the two ends. The CDR3 is 14 residues long. CDR1 and CDR2 from the germline V gene are MNHEY and SMNVEV (reference sequence). The CDR3 DNA reads as TGTGCCAGCAGTTTATCGCCGGTCGGTTACGAGCAGTACTTC. This codes for CASSLSPVGYEQYF.

V and J are TRBV30 and TRBJ2-1; D perhaps matches TRBD1 (5 bases). This CDR3 is built from 13 residues. V shed 8 bases and J shed 2 bases, with 13 bases lying between them. Germline loops: CDR1 GTSNPN, CDR2 SVGIG (reference sequence). The CDR3 sequence: CAGIRVAYNEQFF. The CDR3 coding sequence is TGTGCCGGCATCAGGGTAGCCTACAATGAGCAGTTCTTC.

The chain combines TRBV9 with TRBJ2-2; unclear D gene. The V gene's germline CDR1 is SGDLS and CDR2 YYNGEE. CDR3 length: 17 residues. V was clipped by 3 bases and J by 1 base, with 16 bases between them. CDR3 protein: CASSDLGVTRNTGELFF. The CDR3 DNA reads TGTGCCAGCAGCGACCTTGGGGTGACGAGGAACACCGGGGAGCTGTTTTTT.

This rearrangement joins TRBV7-8 to TRBJ1-1, with D unclear. The CDR3 has 11 amino acids. Germline V gene data show CDR1 as SGHVS and CDR2 as FQNEAQ. Deletions cut 10 bases from V and 6 bases from J, with 12 bases between. The CDR3 here is CATGGISEAFF. The CDR3 coding sequence is TGTGCCACTGGAGGGATTTCTGAAGCTTTCTTT.

The chain is built from TRBV28 and TRBJ2-2; tentatively, D is TRBD2 (5 bases). Germline CDR1 and CDR2: MDHEN and SYDVKM. This CDR3 comprises 12 residues. Deletions cut 11 bases from V and 6 bases from J, with 13 bases between. The chain's CDR3 is CAGLSSAGELFF. The CDR3 DNA reads TGTGCCGGACTCAGTAGTGCCGGGGAGCTGTTTTTT.

The chain joins TRBV12-3 or TRBV12-4 to TRBJ2-1, with D possibly TRBD2 on 5 matching bases. Trimming removed 0 bases at V and 2 bases at J, with 8 bases between. The CDR3 loop spans 15 amino acids. The CDR3 protein is CASSLAVLAYNEQFF. The CDR3, as DNA: TGTGCCAGCAGTTTAGCAGTACTAGCCTACAATGAGCAGTTCTTC.

The chain joins TRBV20-1 to TRBJ2-1; 13 bases align to TRBD2. J lost 2 bases, V lost 3 bases, and 1 base had no gene match. The CDR3 runs 15 residues. Germline-derived CDR1 and CDR2 are DFQATT and SNEGSKA (reference sequence). In nucleotides, the CDR3 is TGCAGTGCTAGGGGGACTAGCGGGGCCTACAATGAGCAGTTCTTC. This sequence encodes CSARGTSGAYNEQFF.

V usage is TRBV18 and J usage is TRBJ2-7; unclear D gene. The ends were cut back, 1 base at V and 2 bases at J, with 21 bases in the middle. CDR1 is KGHSH and CDR2 is LQKENI in the germline V gene. The CDR3 spans 18 residues. CDR3 region: CASSPREIGQWDTYEQYF. In DNA form, the CDR3 reads TGTGCCAGCTCACCACGTGAGATTGGGCAGTGGGATACCTACGAGCAGTACTTC.

This chain joins TRBV28 and TRBJ1-5, with D possibly being TRBD1 (6 bases). The V gene's germline CDR1 is MDHEN and CDR2 SYDVKM. The V gene lost 3 bases and the J gene lost 0 bases, with 24 bases spanning the gap. There are 20 residues in the CDR3. In DNA, the CDR3 is TGTGCCAGCAGTTTCCCAGCCGCGGCAGGGGTACATTATAGCAATCAGCCCCAGCATTTT. Protein sequence: CASSFPAAAGVHYSNQPQHF.

V gene TRBV9 combines with J gene TRBJ2-3, with TRBD1 identical over 9 bases. CDR1 is SGDLS and CDR2 is YYNGEE in the germline V gene. V lost 4 bases, J lost 6 bases, and 15 bases stayed unmatched. This CDR3 is built from 17 residues. The CDR3 reads CASSHNPGQGQSDTQYF. CDR3 sequence (DNA): TGTGCCAGCAGCCATAATCCGGGACAGGGACAATCGGATACGCAGTATTTT. Combining the CDR3 with reference TRBV9 and TRBJ2-3 gives the whole variable domain DSGVTQTPKHLITATGQRVTLRCSPRSGDLSVYWYQQSLDQGLQFLIQYYNGEERAKGNILERFSAQQFPDLHSELNLSSLELGDSALYFCASSHNPGQGQSDTQYFGPGTRLTVL.

The chain is built from TRBV3-1 and TRBJ2-7, with 8 bases that match TRBD2. This CDR3 spans 16 amino acids. CDR1 and CDR2 from the germline V gene are LGHDT and YNNKEL (reference sequence). V gave up 0 bases and J gave up 4 bases; unmatched junction bases: 8. The CDR3: CASSQERGTSGYEQYF. CDR3 nucleotides: TGTGCCAGCAGCCAAGAAAGAGGGACTAGTGGGTACGAGCAGTACTTC.

The gene calls are TRBV27 and TRBJ1-2; 7 nucleotides line up with TRBD1. Germline lookup yields CDR1 MNHEY and CDR2 SMNVEV (reference sequence). Losses at the gene ends were 3 bases for V and 8 bases for J; bases not matched to a gene: 6. The CDR3 extends over 13 amino acids. CDR3 amino acids: CASSFTGTEGYTF. The CDR3 DNA follows: TGTGCCAGCAGTTTCACAGGGACAGAGGGCTACACCTTC.